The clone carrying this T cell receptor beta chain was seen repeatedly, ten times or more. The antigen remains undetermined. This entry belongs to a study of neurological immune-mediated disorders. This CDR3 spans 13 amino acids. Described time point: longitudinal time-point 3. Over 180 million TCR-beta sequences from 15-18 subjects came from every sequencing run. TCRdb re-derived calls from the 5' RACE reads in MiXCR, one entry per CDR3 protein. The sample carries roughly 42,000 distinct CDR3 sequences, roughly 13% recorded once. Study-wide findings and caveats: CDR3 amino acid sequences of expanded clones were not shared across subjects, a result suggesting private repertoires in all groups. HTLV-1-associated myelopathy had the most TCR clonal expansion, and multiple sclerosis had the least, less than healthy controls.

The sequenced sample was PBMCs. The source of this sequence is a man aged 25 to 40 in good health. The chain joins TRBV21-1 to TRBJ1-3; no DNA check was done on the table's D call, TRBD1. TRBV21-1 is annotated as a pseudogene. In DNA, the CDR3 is TGTGCCGACCAAGGACAGGGCAGAAACACCATATATTTT. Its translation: CADQGQGRNTIYF.